Presented here are 8 T cell receptor beta chains from one specimen sequenced in a study of T-cell memory formation after mild COVID-19. TCRdb re-called the 5' RACE reads with MiXCR, one entry per CDR3 protein. The repertoire consists of about 150,000 distinct CDR3 sequences, with less than 40% occurring once and the leading ten covering around 11%. The sequencing input was PBMCs or a T cell subset sorted from them (not recorded which). These receptors all stem from an adult woman who had mild COVID-19 (a few samples of this study predate the infection). Cell type and time point are not known.

This clonotype was seen a few times. V gene TRBV7-8 combines with J gene TRBJ2-5, with 10 bases that match TRBD1. This CDR3 has 14 amino acids. CDR1 and CDR2 (germline): SGHVS, FQNEAQ. The V segment lost 7 bases and the J segment 8 bases; nucleotides outside the gene matches: 10. In DNA, the CDR3 is TGTGCCAGCAACGCCGGACAGGGGGACAGAACCCAGTACTTC. Residues: CASNAGQGDRTQYF.

The CDR3 DNA reads as TGTGCCAGCAGTTATTGGGGACAGGGGTACTATGGCTACACCTTC. Its translation is CASSYWGQGYYGYTF. This chain uses TRBV6-5 with TRBJ1-2, with 10 positions matching TRBD1. This CDR3 contains 15 residues. Germline V CDR1 and CDR2: MNHEY, SVGAGI. V shed 3 bases and J 3 bases; nucleotides not matched to a gene: 4.

This clonotype was picked up a small number of times. This chain uses TRBV7-3 with TRBJ2-1; 11 nucleotides align to TRBD2. In germline, CDR1 is SGHTA, CDR2 FQGTGA. The CDR3 consists of 15 residues. The ends lost 5 bases at V and 9 bases at J; junction bases unmatched: 9. In DNA form, the CDR3 reads TGTGCCAGCAGCCCATTAGCGGGGGGGCTGACTGAGCAGTTCTTC. Amino acid sequence: CASSPLAGGLTEQFF. Variable domain in full (rest from reference TRBV7-3 and TRBJ2-1): GAGVSQTPSNKVTEKGKYVELRCDPISGHTALYWYRQSLGQGPEFLIYFQGTGAADDSGLPNDRFFAVRPEGSVSTLKIQRTERGDSAVYLCASSPLAGGLTEQFFGPGTRLTVL.

This clonotype was detected ten times or more. The chain has TRBV27 and TRBJ1-6, with 8 bases that match TRBD1. After removal of 3 bases from V and 9 bases from J, the junction contained 7 bases not matched to a gene. Germline loops: CDR1 MNHEY, CDR2 SMNVEV (reference sequence). This CDR3 contains 15 residues. CDR3 sequence (DNA): TGTGCCAGCAGTTTCCTCCGACAGGGGTTTTCACCCCTCCACTTT. Protein: CASSFLRQGFSPLHF.

The rearrangement links TRBV4-3 to TRBJ2-3, with a tentative D call TRBD2 (5 bases). There are 15 residues in the CDR3. V lost 3 bases and J 4 bases, leaving 14 bases between the germline ends. Germline V gene lookup returns CDR1 LGHNA and CDR2 YSLEER. The CDR3 coding sequence is TGCGCCAGCAGCCAGGGGAGTCAGACTCCAGATACGCAGTATTTT. This gives the protein CASSQGSQTPDTQYF.

The CDR3 DNA is TGTGCCAGCGTATCGACAGGGTACAATGAGCAGTTCTTC. It is translated as CASVSTGYNEQFF. The gene calls are TRBV12-3 or TRBV12-4 and TRBJ2-1; 7 bases align to TRBD1. The junction had 5 bases not matched to a gene; V was cut back by 8 bases and J by 4 bases. There are 13 residues in the CDR3.

J is TRBJ2-5 and V is TRBV30; 14 nucleotides match TRBD2. Germline V lookup: CDR1 GTSNPN, CDR2 SVGIG (reference sequence). The J segment lost 4 bases and the V segment lost 5 bases, leaving 0 bases of the junction unmatched. The length of the CDR3 is 13 residues. This CDR3 reads CAWGLAGGETQYF. The CDR3 nucleotides read TGTGCCTGGGGACTAGCGGGAGGAGAGACCCAGTACTTC.

V gene TRBV3-1 combines with J gene TRBJ1-1; 12 bases fit TRBD1. The germline gives CDR1 LGHDT, CDR2 YNNKEL (reference sequence). V trimming: 2 bases; J trimming: 6 bases; junction bases outside the gene matches: 1. This CDR3 is built from 14 residues. CDR3 sequence reads: CASSQRDRGPEAFF. The CDR3 DNA follows: TGTGCCAGCAGCCAAAGGGACAGGGGGCCTGAAGCTTTCTTT.